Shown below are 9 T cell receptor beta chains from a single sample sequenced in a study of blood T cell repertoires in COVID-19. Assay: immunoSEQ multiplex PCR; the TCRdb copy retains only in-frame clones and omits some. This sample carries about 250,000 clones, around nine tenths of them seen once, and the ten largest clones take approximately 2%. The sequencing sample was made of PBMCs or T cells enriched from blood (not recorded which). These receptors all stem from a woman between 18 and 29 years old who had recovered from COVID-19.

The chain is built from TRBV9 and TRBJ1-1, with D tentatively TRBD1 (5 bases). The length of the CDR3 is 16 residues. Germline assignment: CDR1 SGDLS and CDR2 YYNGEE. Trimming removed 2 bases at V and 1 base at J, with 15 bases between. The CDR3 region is CASSVGMTDSNTEAFF. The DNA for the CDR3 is TGTGCCAGCAGCGTGGGAATGACAGACTCGAACACTGAAGCTTTCTTT.

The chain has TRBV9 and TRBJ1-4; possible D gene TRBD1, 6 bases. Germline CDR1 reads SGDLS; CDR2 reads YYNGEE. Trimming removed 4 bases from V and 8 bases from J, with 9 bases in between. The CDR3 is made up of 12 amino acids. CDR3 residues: CASSPDREKLFF. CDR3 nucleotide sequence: TGTGCCAGCAGCCCAGACAGGGAAAAACTGTTTTTT.

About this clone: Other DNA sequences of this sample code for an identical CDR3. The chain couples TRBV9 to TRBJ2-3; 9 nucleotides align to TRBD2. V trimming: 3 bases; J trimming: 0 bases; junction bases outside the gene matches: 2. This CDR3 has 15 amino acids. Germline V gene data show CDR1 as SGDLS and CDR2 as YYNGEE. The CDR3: CASSATSGSTDTQYF. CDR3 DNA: TGTGCCAGCAGCGCAACTAGCGGGAGCACAGATACGCAGTATTTT. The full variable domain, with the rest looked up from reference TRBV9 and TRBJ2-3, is DSGVTQTPKHLITATGQRVTLRCSPRSGDLSVYWYQQSLDQGLQFLIQYYNGEERAKGNILERFSAQQFPDLHSELNLSSLELGDSALYFCASSATSGSTDTQYFGPGTRLTVL.

As DNA, the CDR3 is TGTGCCAGCAGTGAGGGCACCCGTTCCTATGGCTACACCTTC. It codes for CASSEGTRSYGYTF. The genes are TRBV2 and TRBJ1-2; D not resolved. Germline V lookup: CDR1 SNHLY, CDR2 FYNNEI. The CDR3 has 14 residues. V lost 3 bases and J lost 4, with 12 bases in between.

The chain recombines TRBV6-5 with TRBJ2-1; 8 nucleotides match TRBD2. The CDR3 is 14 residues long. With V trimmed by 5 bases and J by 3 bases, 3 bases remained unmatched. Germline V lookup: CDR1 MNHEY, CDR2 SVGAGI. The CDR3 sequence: CASSTGTSYNEQFF. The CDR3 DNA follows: TGTGCCAGCAGTACCGGGACTAGCTACAATGAGCAGTTCTTC.

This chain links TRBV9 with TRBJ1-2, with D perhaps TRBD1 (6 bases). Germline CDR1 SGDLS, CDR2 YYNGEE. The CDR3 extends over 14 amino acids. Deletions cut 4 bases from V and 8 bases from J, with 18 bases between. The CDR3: CASSPQGGGEGYTF. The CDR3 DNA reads TGTGCCAGCAGCCCCCAAGGAGGGGGGGAAGGCTACACCTTC.

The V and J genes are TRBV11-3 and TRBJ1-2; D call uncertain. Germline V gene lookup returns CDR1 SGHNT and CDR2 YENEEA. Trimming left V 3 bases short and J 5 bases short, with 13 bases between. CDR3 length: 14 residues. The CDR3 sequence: CASSFSGEVYGYTF. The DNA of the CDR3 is TGTGCCAGCAGCTTTTCCGGGGAAGTTTATGGCTACACCTTC.

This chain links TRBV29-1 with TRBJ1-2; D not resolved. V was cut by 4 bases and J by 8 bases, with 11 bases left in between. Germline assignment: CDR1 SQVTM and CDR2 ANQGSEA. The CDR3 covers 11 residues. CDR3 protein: CSVAGRRGYTF. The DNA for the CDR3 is TGCAGCGTTGCCGGCCGGCGGGGCTACACCTTC.

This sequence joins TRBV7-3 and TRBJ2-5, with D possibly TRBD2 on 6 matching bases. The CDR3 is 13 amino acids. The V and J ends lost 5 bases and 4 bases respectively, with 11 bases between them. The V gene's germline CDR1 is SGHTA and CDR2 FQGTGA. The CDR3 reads CASSPGGIETQYF. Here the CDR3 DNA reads TGTGCCAGCAGCCCCGGGGGAATAGAGACCCAGTACTTC. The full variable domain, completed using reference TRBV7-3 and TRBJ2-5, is GAGVSQTPSNKVTEKGKYVELRCDPISGHTALYWYRQSLGQGPEFLIYFQGTGAADDSGLPNDRFFAVRPEGSVSTLKIQRTERGDSAVYLCASSPGGIETQYFGPGTRLLVL.